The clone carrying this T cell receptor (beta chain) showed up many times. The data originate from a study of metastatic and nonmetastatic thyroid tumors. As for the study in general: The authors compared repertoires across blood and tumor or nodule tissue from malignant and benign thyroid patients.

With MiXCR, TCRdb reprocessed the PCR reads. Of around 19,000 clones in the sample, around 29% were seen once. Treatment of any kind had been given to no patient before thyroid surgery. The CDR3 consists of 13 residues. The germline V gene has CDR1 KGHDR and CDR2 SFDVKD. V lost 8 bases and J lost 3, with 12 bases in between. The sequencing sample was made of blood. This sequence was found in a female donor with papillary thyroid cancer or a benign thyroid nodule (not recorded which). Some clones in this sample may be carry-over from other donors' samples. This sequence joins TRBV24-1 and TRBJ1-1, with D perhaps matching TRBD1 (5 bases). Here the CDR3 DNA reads TGTGCCACCACCAGAACAGGAGACACTGAAGCTTTCTTT. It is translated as CATTRTGDTEAFF.